This T cell receptor (beta chain) was sequenced for a study of blood T cell repertoires in COVID-19. Turning to the study itself: Spain, Italy and the United States supplied samples that represented acute and convalescent COVID-19. The analysed material was cDNA or gDNA that came from T cells, B-cell-depleted T cells, or PBMCs.

V gave up 6 bases and J gave up 13 bases, with 13 bases separating them. The CDR3 length is 11 residues. Germline loops: CDR1 SNHLY, CDR2 FYNNEI. In the original analysis: Nucleated cell number was recorded as an estimate derived from reference gene primer amplification. Profiling relied on immunoSEQ multiplex PCR, and the TCRdb table lists in-frame clones only, not all of them. V and J calls and clone size are as listed in that table; D and trimming were resolved from the DNA. The sample records 86,000 or so clones, roughly nine tenths being singletons. V and J are TRBV2 and TRBJ2-1, with D possibly matching TRBD1 (6 bases). The sequenced material came from peripheral blood. This TCR derives from a man aged 45-65 years with active or convalescent COVID-19. CDR3: CASSPEGDQFF. The DNA for the CDR3 is TGTGCCAGCAGCCCAGAGGGGGACCAGTTCTTC.